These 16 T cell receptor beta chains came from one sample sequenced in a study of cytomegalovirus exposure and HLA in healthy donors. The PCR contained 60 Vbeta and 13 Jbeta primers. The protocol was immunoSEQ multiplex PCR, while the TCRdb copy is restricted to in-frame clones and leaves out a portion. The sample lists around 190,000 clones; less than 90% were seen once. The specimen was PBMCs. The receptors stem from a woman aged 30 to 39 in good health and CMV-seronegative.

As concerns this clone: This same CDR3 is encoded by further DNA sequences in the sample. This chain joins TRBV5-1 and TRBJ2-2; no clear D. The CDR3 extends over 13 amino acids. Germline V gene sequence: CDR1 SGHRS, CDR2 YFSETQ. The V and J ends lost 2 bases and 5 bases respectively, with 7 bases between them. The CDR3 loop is CASSFRETGELFF. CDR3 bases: TGCGCCAGCAGCTTTCGAGAGACCGGGGAGCTGTTTTTT.

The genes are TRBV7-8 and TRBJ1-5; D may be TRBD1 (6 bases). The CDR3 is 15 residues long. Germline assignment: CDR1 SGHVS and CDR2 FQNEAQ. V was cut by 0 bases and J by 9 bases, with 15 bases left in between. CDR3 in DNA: TGTGCCAGCAGCTTAGCTAACAGGGAGCGTCGGCCCCAGCATTTT. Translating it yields CASSLANRERRPQHF.

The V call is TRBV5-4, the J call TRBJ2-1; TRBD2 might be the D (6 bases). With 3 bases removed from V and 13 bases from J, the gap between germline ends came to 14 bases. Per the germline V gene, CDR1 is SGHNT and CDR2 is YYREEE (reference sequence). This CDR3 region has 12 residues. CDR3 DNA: TGTGCCAGCAGCTCACCCGGGCGGGAACAGTTCTTC. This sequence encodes CASSSPGREQFF.

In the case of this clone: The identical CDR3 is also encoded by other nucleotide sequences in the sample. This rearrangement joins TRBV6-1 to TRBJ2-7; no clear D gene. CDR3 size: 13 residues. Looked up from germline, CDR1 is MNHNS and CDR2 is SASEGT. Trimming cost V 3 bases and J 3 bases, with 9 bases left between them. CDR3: CASSETIGYEQYF. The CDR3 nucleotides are TGTGCCAGCAGTGAGACAATAGGCTACGAGCAGTACTTC.

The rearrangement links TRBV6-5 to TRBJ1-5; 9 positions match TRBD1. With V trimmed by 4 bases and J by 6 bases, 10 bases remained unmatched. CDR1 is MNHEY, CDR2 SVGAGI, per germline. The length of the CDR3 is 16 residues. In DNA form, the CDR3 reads TGTGCCAGCAGTTCTCAGAGGACAGGGGTACGTCAGCCCCAGCATTTT. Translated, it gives CASSSQRTGVRQPQHF.

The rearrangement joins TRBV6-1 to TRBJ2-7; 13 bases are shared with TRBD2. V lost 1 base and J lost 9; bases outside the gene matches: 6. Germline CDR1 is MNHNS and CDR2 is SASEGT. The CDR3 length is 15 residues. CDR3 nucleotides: TGTGCCAGCAGTGAAGAACTAGCGGGAGGGCCGGGGCAGTACTTC. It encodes CASSEELAGGPGQYF.

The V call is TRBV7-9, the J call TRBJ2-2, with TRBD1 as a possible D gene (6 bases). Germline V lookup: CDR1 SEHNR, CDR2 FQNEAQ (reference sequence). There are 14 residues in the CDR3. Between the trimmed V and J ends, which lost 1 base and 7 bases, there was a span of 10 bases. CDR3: CASSLEQGIGELFF. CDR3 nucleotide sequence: TGTGCCAGCAGCTTAGAACAGGGAATCGGGGAGCTGTTTTTT.

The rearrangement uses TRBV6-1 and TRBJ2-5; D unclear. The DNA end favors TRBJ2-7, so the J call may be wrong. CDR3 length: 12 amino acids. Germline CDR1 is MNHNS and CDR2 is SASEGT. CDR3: CASATVTYEQYF. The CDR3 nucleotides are TGTGCCAGCGCGACTGTTACCTACGAGCAGTACTTC.

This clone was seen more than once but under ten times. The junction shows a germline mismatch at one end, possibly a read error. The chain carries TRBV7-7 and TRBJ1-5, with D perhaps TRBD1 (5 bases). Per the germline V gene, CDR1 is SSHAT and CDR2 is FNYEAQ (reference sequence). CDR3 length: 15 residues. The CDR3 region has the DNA TGTGCTAGCAGCTCCGGGGGATGGGGCAATCAGCCCCAGCATTTT. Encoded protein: CASSSGGWGNQPQHF.

CDR3 in amino acids: CASSVVVGGDNEQFF. The CDR3 DNA sequence: TGTGCCAGCAGCGTAGTAGTTGGGGGGGACAATGAGCAGTTCTTC. V usage is TRBV9 and J usage is TRBJ2-1; 7 bases agree with TRBD2. This CDR3 has 15 amino acids. V shed 0 bases, J shed 5 bases, and the junction held 5 bases outside the gene matches. Germline CDR1 SGDLS, CDR2 YYNGEE.

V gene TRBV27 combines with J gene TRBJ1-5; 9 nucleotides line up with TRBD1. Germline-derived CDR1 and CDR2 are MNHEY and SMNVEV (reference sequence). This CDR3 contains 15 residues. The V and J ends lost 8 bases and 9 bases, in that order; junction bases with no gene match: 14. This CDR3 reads CASARDRDWEGPQHF. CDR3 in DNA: TGTGCCAGCGCTCGGGACAGGGATTGGGAGGGGCCCCAGCATTTT.

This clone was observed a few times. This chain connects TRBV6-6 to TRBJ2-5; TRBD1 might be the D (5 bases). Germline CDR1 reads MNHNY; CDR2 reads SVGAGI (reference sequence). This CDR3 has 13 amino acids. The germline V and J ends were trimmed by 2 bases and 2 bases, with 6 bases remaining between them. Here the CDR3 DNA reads TGTGCCAGCAGTTACAGGGGTCAAGAGACCCAGTACTTC. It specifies CASSYRGQETQYF.

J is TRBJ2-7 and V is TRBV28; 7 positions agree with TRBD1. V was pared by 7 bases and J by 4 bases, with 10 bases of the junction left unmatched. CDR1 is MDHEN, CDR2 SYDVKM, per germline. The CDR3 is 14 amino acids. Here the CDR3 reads CASTTRQGSYEQYF. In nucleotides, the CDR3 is TGTGCCAGCACCACCCGACAGGGATCTTACGAGCAGTACTTC.

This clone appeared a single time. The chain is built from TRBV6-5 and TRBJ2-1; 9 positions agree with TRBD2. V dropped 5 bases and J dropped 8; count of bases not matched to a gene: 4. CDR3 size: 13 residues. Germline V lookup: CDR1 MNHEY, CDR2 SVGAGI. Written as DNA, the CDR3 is TGTGCCAGCAGTAGCGGGGGGTACTATGAGCAGTTCTTC. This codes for CASSSGGYYEQFF.

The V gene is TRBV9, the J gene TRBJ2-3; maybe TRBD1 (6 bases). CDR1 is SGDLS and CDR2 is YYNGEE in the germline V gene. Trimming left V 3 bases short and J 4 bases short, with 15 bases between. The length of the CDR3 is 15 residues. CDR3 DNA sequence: TGTGCCAGCAGCGGACCAACAGGGATCGCAGATACGCAGTATTTT. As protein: CASSGPTGIADTQYF.

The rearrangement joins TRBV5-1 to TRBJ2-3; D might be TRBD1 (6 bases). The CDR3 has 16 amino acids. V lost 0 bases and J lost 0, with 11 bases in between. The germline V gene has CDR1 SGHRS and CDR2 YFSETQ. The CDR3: CASSLEGHSSTDTQYF. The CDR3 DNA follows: TGCGCCAGCAGCTTGGAGGGACATTCTAGCACAGATACGCAGTATTTT.